This T cell receptor (beta chain) was identified during a study of CD8+ T cells in alopecia areata. This clone appeared a few times. The antigen remains unidentified. Extraction of RNA preceded its reverse transcription into cDNA, which served as the sequencing template. Data came from immunoSEQ multiplex PCR; TCRdb stores just in-frame clones and leaves some out. Of 200,000 to 250,000 clones in the sample, around 62% were seen once. Study-wide results and caveats: Tissue-resident alphabeta T cells belonging to normal skin likewise get sequenced within scalp specimens.

Germline V gene data show CDR1 as SQVTM and CDR2 as ANQGSEA. The CDR3 loop spans 15 amino acids. With V trimmed by 1 base and J by 7 bases, 5 bases remained unmatched. The chain carries TRBV29-1 and TRBJ2-4; the match to TRBD2 covers 12 bases. The sample was CD4+ T cells sorted from blood, taken at week 0. This TCR came from a human donor with alopecia areata. DNA for the CDR3: TGCAGCGTTGAAGTACTAGCGGGGGGACGCAACATTCAGTACTTC. The encoded protein is CSVEVLAGGRNIQYF.